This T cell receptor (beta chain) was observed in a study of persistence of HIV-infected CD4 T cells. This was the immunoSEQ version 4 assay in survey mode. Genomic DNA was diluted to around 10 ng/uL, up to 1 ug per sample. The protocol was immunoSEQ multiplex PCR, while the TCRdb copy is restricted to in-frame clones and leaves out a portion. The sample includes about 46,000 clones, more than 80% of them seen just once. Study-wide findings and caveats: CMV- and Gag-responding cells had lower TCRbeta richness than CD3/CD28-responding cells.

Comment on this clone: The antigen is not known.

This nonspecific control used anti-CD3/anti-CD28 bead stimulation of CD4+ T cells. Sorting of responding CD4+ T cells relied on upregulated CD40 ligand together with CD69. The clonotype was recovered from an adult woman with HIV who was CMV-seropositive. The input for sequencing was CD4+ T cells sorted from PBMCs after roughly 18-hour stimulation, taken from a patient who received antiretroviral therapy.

The CDR3 loop is CASSSPGGATTEAFF. For the CDR3, the DNA is TGCGCCAGCAGCTCCCCCGGAGGGGCGACGACTGAAGCTTTCTTT. This sequence joins TRBV5-1 and TRBJ1-1; tentatively, D is TRBD1 (5 bases). Germline CDR1 and CDR2: SGHRS and YFSETQ. CDR3 length: 15 residues. Trimming left V 3 bases short and J 5 bases short, with 17 bases between.